This T cell receptor beta chain was recovered during a study of beta chain features in type 1 diabetes. The overall study: There were some 110 million sorted cells examined across all samples.

Findings of the study overall: Shortening of TCRB CDR3s, moderate but significant, appeared in all four CD4+ subsets of Type 1 diabetes patients.

As every portion of the isolated RNA was reverse transcribed, the sequencing read expressed TCRB transcripts. Method: immunoSEQ multiplex PCR; TCRdb's copy keeps in-frame clones and lacks some. The sample includes roughly 340,000 clones, roughly 13% of them seen just once. Of note for this clone: As yet, its antigen is unknown.

Material for sequencing was naive CD4+ T cells from blood. The receptor's source is a woman aged 18-35 years with type 1 diabetes.

The CDR3 loop reads CAISGTGVTNYGYTF. CDR3 in DNA: TGTGCCATCAGCGGGACAGGCGTTACTAACTATGGCTACACCTTC. The chain is built from TRBV10-3 and TRBJ1-2; 8 bases line up with TRBD1. Trimming cost V 6 bases and J 0 bases; bases outside gene matches: 6. The V gene's germline CDR1 is ENHRY and CDR2 SYGVKD. The CDR3 is 15 residues long.